The 17 T cell receptor beta chains in this list originate from one sample, sequenced in a study of T cells in Graves' hyperthyroidism and ophthalmopathy. Amplified TCR beta CDR3 regions derived from RNA transcripts. The study used the HTBI primer set for a first-round RT-PCR of the TCR CDR3. TCRdb reprocessed the multiplex PCR reads with MiXCR, giving one entry per CDR3 protein. The sample holds approximately 100,000 distinct CDR3 sequences, 47% seen once. Sequenced input: blood. The receptors were sampled from a man aged 40-50 years with Graves' hyperthyroidism.

Comment on this clonotype: Given the absence of the conserved phenylalanine or tryptophan at the CDR3 end, a read error is likely. The chain is built from TRBV10-3 and TRBJ1-1, with D unclear. V lost 0 bases and J lost 8, with 19 bases in between. Germline V gives CDR1 ENHRY, CDR2 SYGVKD. The CDR3 spans 16 residues. This chain's CDR3 is CAISESGRAMGTEAFS. The CDR3 DNA sequence: TGTGCCATCAGTGAGTCAGGTAGGGCTATGGGCACGGAAGCTTTCTCT.

This clonotype was seen only once. This chain links TRBV7-7 with TRBJ2-1; the match to TRBD1 covers 7 bases. Germline CDR1 SSHAT, CDR2 FNYEAQ (reference sequence). This CDR3 is 15 amino acids long. CDR3 sequence reads: CGSSLGGATYNEQFF. CDR3 sequence (DNA): TGTGGTAGCAGCCTAGGGGGCGCAACGTACAATGAGCAGTTCTTC. The variable domain in full, with the rest retrieved from reference TRBV7-7 and TRBJ2-1, is GAGVSQSPRYKVTKRGQDVTLRCDPISSHATLYWYQQALGQGPEFLTYFNYEAQPDKSGLPSDRFSAERPEGSISTLTIQRTEQRDSAMYRCGSSLGGATYNEQFFGPGTRLTVL.

This clonotype was seen ten or more times. The gene calls are TRBV9 and TRBJ1-1; a possible D gene is TRBD1 (5 bases). Trimming removed 4 bases at V and 3 bases at J, with 13 bases between. Germline V gene sequence: CDR1 SGDLS, CDR2 YYNGEE. This CDR3 comprises 14 residues. For the CDR3, the DNA is TGTGCCAGCAGCCCAGGGTCATGGGACACTGAAGCTTTCTTT. Its protein product is CASSPGSWDTEAFF.

CDR3 sequence reads: CASSYAAYLSYNEQFF. CDR3 coding DNA: TGTGCCAGCAGCTACGCGGCCTATTTAAGCTACAATGAGCAGTTCTTC. V usage is TRBV7-2 and J usage is TRBJ2-1; D is unclear. The V end lost 4 bases, the J end lost 3 bases, and 16 bases lay between the germline ends. Looked up from germline, CDR1 is SGHTA and CDR2 is FQGNSA. The CDR3 runs to 16 residues.

This clonotype was counted at least ten times. This sequence joins TRBV7-8 and TRBJ2-1; D is perhaps TRBD1 (6 bases). CDR1 and CDR2 from the germline V gene are SGHVS and FQNEAQ. The CDR3 covers 15 residues. V was trimmed by 0 bases and J by 5 bases, leaving 11 bases between them. CDR3 DNA sequence: TGTGCCAGCAGCTTAGCGACAGGCCCTAACAATGAGCAGTTCTTC. This encodes CASSLATGPNNEQFF.

The rearrangement uses TRBV14 and TRBJ2-1; D possibly corresponds to TRBD2 (6 bases). CDR3 length: 17 residues. The V and J ends lost 1 base and 2 bases respectively, with 15 bases between them. Looked up from germline, CDR1 is SGHDN and CDR2 is FVKESK. The chain's CDR3 is CASSQVPSGSAYNEQFF. DNA of the CDR3: TGTGCCAGCAGCCAAGTGCCCAGCGGGTCAGCCTACAATGAGCAGTTCTTC.

The table lists this clonotype with many counts. This chain uses TRBV6-6 with TRBJ1-2; 7 bases are shared with TRBD1. Germline V gene data show CDR1 as MNHNY and CDR2 as SVGAGI (reference sequence). Trimming at V came to 5 bases and at J to 6 bases, leaving 6 bases not matched to a gene. The CDR3 extends over 13 amino acids. The CDR3 reads CASSQDRKHGYTF. CDR3 nucleotide sequence: TGTGCCAGCAGTCAGGACAGGAAACATGGCTACACCTTC.

The chain has TRBV15 and TRBJ2-1; 9 bases are a match to TRBD2. Per germline, CDR1 LNHNV and CDR2 YYDKDF (reference sequence). The CDR3 loop spans 14 amino acids. Germline trimming cut 8 bases from V and 6 bases from J; bases unmatched to any gene: 8. The CDR3 here is CATVIAGESNEQFF. The CDR3 coding sequence is TGTGCCACCGTTATAGCGGGAGAATCCAATGAGCAGTTCTTC.

This clonotype was detected ten times or more. The chain combines TRBV2 with TRBJ1-1, with a tentative D call TRBD1 (5 bases). The CDR3 consists of 13 residues. The germline V gene has CDR1 SNHLY and CDR2 FYNNEI. The germline V and J ends were trimmed by 2 bases and 5 bases, with 9 bases remaining between them. The CDR3 loop reads CASSEKEGTEAFF. The CDR3 DNA sequence: TGTGCCAGCAGTGAAAAGGAGGGGACTGAAGCTTTCTTT. The whole variable domain, remainder taken from reference TRBV2 and TRBJ1-1, is EPEVTQTPSHQVTQMGQEVILRCVPISNHLYFYWYRQILGQKVEFLVSFYNNEISEKSEIFDDQFSVERPDGSNFTLKIRSTKLEDSAMYFCASSEKEGTEAFFGQGTRLTVV.

About this clonotype: An end of the junction does not agree with germline; a read error may underlie this. This chain joins TRBV2 and TRBJ1-2; no clear D gene. This CDR3 is 11 amino acids long. CDR1 SNHLY and CDR2 FYNNEI come from the germline V gene. CDR3 residues: CASSEEKGYTF. In DNA, the CDR3 is TGCGCCAGCAGTGAGGAAAAAGGCTACACCTTC.

This chain connects TRBV20-1 to TRBJ1-1; a possible D gene is TRBD1 (6 bases). The CDR3 has 13 residues. Germline CDR1 is DFQATT and CDR2 is SNEGSKA (reference sequence). V dropped 3 bases and J dropped 0 bases, with 8 bases sitting between them. The CDR3 nucleotides are TGCAGTGCTAGGGGGGGGCTGAACACTGAAGCTTTCTTT. Translated, it gives CSARGGLNTEAFF.

V is TRBV2 and J is TRBJ1-5, with D tentatively TRBD1 (6 bases). V was cut by 6 bases and J by 11 bases, with 14 bases left in between. Germline assignment: CDR1 SNHLY and CDR2 FYNNEI. CDR3 length equals 12 residues. The CDR3 nucleotides are TGTGCCAGCAGACAGGGCCCAGAGTCCCAGCATTTT. Amino acid sequence: CASRQGPESQHF.

V and J are TRBV15 and TRBJ2-1, with TRBD2 matching over 11 bases. With V trimmed by 4 bases and J by 0 bases, 11 bases remained unmatched. Germline V gene lookup returns CDR1 LNHNV and CDR2 YYDKDF (reference sequence). This CDR3 contains 19 residues. The CDR3 here is CATSTTPLAGGPSYNEQFF. The DNA for the CDR3 is TGTGCCACCAGCACCACCCCTCTAGCGGGGGGTCCCTCCTACAATGAGCAGTTCTTC. Full variable domain (missing parts from reference TRBV15 and TRBJ2-1): DAMVIQNPRYQVTQFGKPVTLSCSQTLNHNVMYWYQQKSSQAPKLLFHYYDKDFNNEADTPDNFQSRRPNTSFCFLDIRSPGLGDTAMYLCATSTTPLAGGPSYNEQFFGPGTRLTVL.

With regard to this clonotype: Since a much larger clone is just one base distant, this may be a read error. The chain combines TRBV11-1 with TRBJ2-1; 12 bases line up with TRBD1. The CDR3 has 15 amino acids. The germline V gene encodes CDR1 SGHAT and CDR2 FQDESV (reference sequence). CDR3 in DNA: TGTGCCGGCAGCTTAGCGGGACAGGGGGCGCTTAGGGAAGTCTTC. It encodes CAGSLAGQGALREVF.

Worth noting for this clonotype: The conserved final phenylalanine or tryptophan is absent from the CDR3, which likely points to a read error. The chain links TRBV12-3 or TRBV12-4 to TRBJ1-2, with 11 bases fitting TRBD1. The CDR3 loop spans 14 amino acids. Trimming removed 4 bases from V and 8 bases from J; junction bases left unmatched: 6. CDR3 coding DNA: TGTGCCAGCAGTTCGGGACAGGGGGTCCAGGGCTACACCCTC. It specifies CASSSGQGVQGYTL.

As concerns this clonotype: The junction differs from germline at one of its ends, possibly a read error. The J gene is TRBJ2-2, the V gene TRBV10-3, with TRBD2 matching 7 bases. CDR3 size: 16 residues. Germline V gene sequence: CDR1 ENHRY, CDR2 SYGVKD. Written as DNA, the CDR3 is TGTGCCACTGCCGCCATACTAGCGTTGAATACCGGGGAGCTGCTTTTT. Residues: CATAAILALNTGELLF.

With regard to this clonotype: The junction does not match germline at one end; this may be a read error. J is TRBJ2-1 and V is TRBV2, with D uncertain. The CDR3 loop spans 13 amino acids. The germline V gene encodes CDR1 SNHLY and CDR2 FYNNEI. The CDR3 nucleotides read TGTGCCAGCACAGGATCCCGCTACAAGGAGCAGTTCTTC. Translation: CASTGSRYKEQFF.